This T cell receptor beta chain came from a study of T cell responses to AZD1222 COVID-19 vaccine. Sequencing was performed with immunoSEQ multiplex PCR; in TCRdb, only in-frame clones are kept and a portion is missing. The table has approximately 150,000 clones, around 92% seen once; the top ten hold around 1.3%. The CDR3 contains 15 residues. The V end was cut by 1 base, the J end by 6 bases, with 12 bases between. Germline CDR1 is LGHNA and CDR2 is YSLEER. The chain couples TRBV4-3 to TRBJ1-4; TRBD1 might be the D (6 bases). The receptor's source is an adult in good health. Sample: peripheral blood, taken on day 0 of AZD1222 vaccination. CDR3 coding DNA: TGCGCCAGCAGCCAAGCCAGGGGATGGGATGAAAAACTGTTTTTT. Protein: CASSQARGWDEKLFF.